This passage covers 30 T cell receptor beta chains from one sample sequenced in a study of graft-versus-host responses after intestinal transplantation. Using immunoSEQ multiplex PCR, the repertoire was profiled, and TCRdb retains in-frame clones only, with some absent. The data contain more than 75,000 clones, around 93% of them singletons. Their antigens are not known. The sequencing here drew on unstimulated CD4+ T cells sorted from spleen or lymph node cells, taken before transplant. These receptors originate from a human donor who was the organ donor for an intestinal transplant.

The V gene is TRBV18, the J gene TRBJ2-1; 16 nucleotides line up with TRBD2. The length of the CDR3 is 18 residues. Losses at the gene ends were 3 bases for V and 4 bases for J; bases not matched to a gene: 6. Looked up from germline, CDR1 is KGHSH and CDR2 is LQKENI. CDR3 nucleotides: TGTGCCAGCTCACCGCCGGGACTAGCGGGAGGGGTGTACAATGAGCAGTTCTTC. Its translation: CASSPPGLAGGVYNEQFF.

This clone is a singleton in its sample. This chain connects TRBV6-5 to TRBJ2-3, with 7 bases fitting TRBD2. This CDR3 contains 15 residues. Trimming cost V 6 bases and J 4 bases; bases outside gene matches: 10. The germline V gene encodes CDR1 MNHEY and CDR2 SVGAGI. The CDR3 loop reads CASRSGVLFSDTQYF. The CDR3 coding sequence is TGTGCCAGCAGGAGCGGGGTGTTGTTTTCAGATACGCAGTATTTT.

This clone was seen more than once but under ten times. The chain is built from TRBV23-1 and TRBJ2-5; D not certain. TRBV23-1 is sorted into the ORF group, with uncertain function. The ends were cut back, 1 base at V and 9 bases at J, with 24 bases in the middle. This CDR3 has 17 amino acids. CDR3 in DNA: TGCGCCAGCAGTCAATACTGGTCGACTGGAACTTTTTTCCCCCAGTACTTC. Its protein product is CASSQYWSTGTFFPQYF.

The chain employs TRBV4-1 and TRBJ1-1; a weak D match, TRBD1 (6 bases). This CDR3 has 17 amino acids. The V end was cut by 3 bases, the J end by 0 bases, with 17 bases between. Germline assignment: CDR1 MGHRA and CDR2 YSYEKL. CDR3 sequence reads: CASSQIRTGILNTEAFF. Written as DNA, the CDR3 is TGCGCCAGCAGCCAGATCCGAACAGGGATCTTGAACACTGAAGCTTTCTTT.

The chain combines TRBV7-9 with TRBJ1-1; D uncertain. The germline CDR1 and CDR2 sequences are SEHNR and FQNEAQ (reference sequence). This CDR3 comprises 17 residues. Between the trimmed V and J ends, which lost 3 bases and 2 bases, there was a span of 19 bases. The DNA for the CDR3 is TGTGCCAGCAGCTTGTTGTCCGGGGTGCCCTACAACACTGAAGCTTTCTTT. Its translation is CASSLLSGVPYNTEAFF.

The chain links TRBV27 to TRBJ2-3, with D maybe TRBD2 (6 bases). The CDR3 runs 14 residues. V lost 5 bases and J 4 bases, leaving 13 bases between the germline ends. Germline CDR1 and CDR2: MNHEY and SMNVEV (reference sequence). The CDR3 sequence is CASSIRTISDTQYF. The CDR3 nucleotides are TGTGCCAGCAGTATCCGGACTATTTCAGATACGCAGTATTTT.

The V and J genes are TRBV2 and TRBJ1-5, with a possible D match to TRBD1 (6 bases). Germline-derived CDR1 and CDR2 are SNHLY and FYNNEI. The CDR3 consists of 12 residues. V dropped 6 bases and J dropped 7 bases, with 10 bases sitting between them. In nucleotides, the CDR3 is TGTGCCAGCAGATTACAGGGACAGCCCCAGCATTTT. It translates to CASRLQGQPQHF.

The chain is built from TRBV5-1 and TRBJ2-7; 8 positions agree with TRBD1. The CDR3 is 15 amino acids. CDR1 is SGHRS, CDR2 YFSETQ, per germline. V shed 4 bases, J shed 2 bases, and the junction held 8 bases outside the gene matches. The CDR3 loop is CASSPGTGSTYEQYF. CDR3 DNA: TGCGCCAGCAGCCCCGGGACAGGCAGCACCTACGAGCAGTACTTC.

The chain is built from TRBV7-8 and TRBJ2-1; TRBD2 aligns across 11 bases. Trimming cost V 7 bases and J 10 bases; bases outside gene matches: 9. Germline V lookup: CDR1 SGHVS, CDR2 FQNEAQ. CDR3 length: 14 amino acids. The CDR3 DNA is TGTGCCAGCACGGGACTAGCGGCGTTTGGAGAGCAGTTCTTC. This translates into CASTGLAAFGEQFF. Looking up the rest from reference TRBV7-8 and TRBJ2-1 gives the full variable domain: GAGVSQSPRYKVAKRGQDVALRCDPISGHVSLFWYQQALGQGPEFLTYFQNEAQLDKSGLPSDRFFAERPEGSVSTLKIQRTQQEDSAVYLCASTGLAAFGEQFFGPGTRLTVL.

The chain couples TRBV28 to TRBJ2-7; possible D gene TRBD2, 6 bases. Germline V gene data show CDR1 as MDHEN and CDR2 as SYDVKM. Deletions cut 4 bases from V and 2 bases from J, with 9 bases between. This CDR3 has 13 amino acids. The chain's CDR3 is CASSSRTTYEQYF. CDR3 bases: TGTGCCAGCAGTTCAAGGACTACCTACGAGCAGTACTTC.

CDR3 sequence reads: CSVEGNYGYTF. Written as DNA, the CDR3 is TGCAGTGTTGAGGGTAACTATGGCTACACCTTC. The rearrangement joins TRBV20-1 to TRBJ1-2; D ambiguous. In germline, CDR1 is DFQATT, CDR2 SNEGSKA (reference sequence). The CDR3 extends over 11 amino acids. V lost 7 bases, J lost 1 base, and 7 bases lay in between.

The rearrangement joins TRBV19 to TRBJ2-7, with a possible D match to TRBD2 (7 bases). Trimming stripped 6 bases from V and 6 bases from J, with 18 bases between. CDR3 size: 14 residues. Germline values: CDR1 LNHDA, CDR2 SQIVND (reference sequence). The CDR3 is CASRVSGGAAEQYF. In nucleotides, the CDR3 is TGTGCCAGTAGAGTATCTGGGGGGGCAGCCGAGCAGTACTTC.

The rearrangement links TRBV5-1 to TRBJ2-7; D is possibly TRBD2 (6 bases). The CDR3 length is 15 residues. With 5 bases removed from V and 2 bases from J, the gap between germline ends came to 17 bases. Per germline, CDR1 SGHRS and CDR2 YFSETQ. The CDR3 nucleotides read TGCGCCAGCAGTTTTCTAAGCGGGTCCCCCTACGAGCAGTACTTC. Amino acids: CASSFLSGSPYEQYF.

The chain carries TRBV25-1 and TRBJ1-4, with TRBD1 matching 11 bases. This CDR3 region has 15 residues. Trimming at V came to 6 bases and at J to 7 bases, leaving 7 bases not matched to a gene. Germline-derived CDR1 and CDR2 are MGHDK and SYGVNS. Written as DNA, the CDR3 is TGTGCCAGCAGAAATACCGGGACAGGGGGTGAAAAACTGTTTTTT. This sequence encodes CASRNTGTGGEKLFF.

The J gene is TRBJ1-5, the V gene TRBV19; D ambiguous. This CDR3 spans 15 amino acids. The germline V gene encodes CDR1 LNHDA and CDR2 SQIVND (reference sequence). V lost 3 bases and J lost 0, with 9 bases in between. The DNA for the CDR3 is TGTGCCAGTAGTATCGCAGAATATAGCAATCAGCCCCAGCATTTT. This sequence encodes CASSIAEYSNQPQHF. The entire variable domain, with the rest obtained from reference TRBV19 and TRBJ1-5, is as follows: DGGITQSPKYLFRKEGQNVTLSCEQNLNHDAMYWYRQDPGQGLRLIYYSQIVNDFQKGDIAEGYSVSREKKESFPLTVTSAQKNPTAFYLCASSIAEYSNQPQHFGDGTRLSIL.

CDR3: CASSEGGGVIENTIYF. CDR3 DNA: TGTGCCAGCAGTGAAGGAGGGGGGGTGATCGAGAACACCATATATTTT. This rearrangement joins TRBV6-1 to TRBJ1-3; D might be TRBD1 (6 bases). This CDR3 spans 16 amino acids. V gave up 1 base and J gave up 7 bases, with 17 bases separating them. The germline V gene has CDR1 MNHNS and CDR2 SASEGT.

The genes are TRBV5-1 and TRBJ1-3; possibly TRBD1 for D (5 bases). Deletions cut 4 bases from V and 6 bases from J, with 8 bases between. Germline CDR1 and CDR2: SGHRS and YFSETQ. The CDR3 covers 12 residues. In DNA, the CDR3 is TGCGCCAGCAGCGCAGGACAAAACACCATATATTTT. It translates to CASSAGQNTIYF.

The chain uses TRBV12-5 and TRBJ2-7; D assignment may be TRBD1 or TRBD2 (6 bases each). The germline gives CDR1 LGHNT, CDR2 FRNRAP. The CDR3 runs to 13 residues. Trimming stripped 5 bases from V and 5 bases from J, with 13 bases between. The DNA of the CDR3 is TGTGCTAGTGGTCTGGCGGGGACAAACGAGCAGTACTTC. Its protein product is CASGLAGTNEQYF.

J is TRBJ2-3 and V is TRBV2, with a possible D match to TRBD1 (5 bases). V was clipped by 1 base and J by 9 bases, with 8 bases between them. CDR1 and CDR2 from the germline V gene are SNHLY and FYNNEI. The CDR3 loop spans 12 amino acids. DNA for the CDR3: TGTGCCAGCAGTGAAGGCCAGGGCACGCAGTATTTT. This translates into CASSEGQGTQYF.

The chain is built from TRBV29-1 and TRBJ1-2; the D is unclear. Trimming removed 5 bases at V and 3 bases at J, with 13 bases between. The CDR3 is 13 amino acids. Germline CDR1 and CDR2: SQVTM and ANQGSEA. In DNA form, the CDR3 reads TGCAGCGTTCCCCCGCAGGAAGACTATGGCTACACCTTC. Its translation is CSVPPQEDYGYTF.

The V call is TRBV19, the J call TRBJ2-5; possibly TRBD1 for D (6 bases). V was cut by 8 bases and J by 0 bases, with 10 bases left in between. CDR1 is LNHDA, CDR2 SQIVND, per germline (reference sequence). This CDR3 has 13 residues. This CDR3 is CASRQDDQETQYF. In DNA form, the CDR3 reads TGTGCCAGTCGACAGGACGACCAAGAGACCCAGTACTTC.

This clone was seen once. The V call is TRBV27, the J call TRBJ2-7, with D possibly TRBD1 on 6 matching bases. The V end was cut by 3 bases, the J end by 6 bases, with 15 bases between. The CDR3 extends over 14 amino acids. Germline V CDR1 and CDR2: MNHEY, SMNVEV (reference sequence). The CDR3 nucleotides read TGTGCCAGCAGTTTTAACGGACAGTTAGGCGAGCAGTACTTC. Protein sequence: CASSFNGQLGEQYF.

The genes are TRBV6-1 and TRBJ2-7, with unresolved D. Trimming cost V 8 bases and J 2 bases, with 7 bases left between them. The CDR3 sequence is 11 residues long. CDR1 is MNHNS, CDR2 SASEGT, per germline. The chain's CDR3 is CASGRAYEQYF. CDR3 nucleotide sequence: TGTGCCAGCGGTCGGGCCTACGAGCAGTACTTC.

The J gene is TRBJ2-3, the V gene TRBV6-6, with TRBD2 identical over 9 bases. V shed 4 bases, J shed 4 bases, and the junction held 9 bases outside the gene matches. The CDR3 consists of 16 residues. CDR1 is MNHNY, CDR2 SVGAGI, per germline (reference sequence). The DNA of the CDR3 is TGTGCCAGCAGTTCCCAAGTAGCGGGGGCCCCAGATACGCAGTATTTT. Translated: CASSSQVAGAPDTQYF.

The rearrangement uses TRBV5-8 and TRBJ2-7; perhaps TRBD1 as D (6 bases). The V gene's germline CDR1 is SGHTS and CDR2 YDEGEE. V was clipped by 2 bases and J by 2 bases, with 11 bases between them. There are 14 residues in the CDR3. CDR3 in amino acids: CASSFGGGPYEQYF. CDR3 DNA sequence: TGTGCCAGCAGCTTCGGTGGGGGCCCCTACGAGCAGTACTTC. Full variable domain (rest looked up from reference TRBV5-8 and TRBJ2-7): EAGVTQSPTHLIKTRGQQATLRCSPISGHTSVYWYQQALGLGLQFLLWYDEGEERNRGNFPPRFSGRQFPNYSSELNVNALELEDSALYLCASSFGGGPYEQYFGPGTRLTVT.

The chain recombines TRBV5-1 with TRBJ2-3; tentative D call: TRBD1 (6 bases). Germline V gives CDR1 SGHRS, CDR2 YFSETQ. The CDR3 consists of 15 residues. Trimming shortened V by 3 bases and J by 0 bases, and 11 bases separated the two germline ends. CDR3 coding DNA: TGCGCCAGCAGCTCACAGGGTATGAGCACAGATACGCAGTATTTT. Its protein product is CASSSQGMSTDTQYF.

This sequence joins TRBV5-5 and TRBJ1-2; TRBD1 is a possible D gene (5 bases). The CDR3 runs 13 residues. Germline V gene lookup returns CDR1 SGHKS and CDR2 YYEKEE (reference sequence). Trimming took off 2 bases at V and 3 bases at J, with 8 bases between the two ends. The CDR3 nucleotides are TGTGCCAGCAGCTTCAAAGGGGACTATGGCTACACCTTC. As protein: CASSFKGDYGYTF. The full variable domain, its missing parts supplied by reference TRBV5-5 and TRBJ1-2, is DAGVTQSPTHLIKTRGQQVTLRCSPISGHKSVSWYQQVLGQGPQFIFQYYEKEERGRGNFPDRFSARQFPNYSSELNVNALLLGDSALYLCASSFKGDYGYTFGSGTRLTVV.

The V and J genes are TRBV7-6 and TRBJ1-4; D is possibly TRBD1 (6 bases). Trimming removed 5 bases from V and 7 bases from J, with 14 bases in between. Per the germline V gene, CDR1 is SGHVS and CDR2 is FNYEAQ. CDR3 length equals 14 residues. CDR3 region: CASSKTGLFEKLFF. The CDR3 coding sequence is TGTGCCAGCAGCAAGACAGGCCTCTTTGAAAAACTGTTTTTT.

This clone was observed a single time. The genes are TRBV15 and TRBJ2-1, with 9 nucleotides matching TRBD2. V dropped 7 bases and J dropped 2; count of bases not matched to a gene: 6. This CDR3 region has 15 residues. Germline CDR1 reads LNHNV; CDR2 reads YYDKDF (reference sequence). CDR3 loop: CATTSAGGPYNEQFF. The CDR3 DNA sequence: TGTGCCACCACCTCAGCGGGGGGACCCTACAATGAGCAGTTCTTC.

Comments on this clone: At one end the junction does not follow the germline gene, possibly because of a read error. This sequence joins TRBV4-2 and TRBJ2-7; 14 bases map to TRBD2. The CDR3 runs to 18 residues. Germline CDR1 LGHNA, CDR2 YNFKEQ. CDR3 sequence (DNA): TGTACCAGCGCTCCCGGGACTAGCGGGAGCCTTAGCTCCTACGAGCAGTACTTC. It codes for CTSAPGTSGSLSSYEQYF.